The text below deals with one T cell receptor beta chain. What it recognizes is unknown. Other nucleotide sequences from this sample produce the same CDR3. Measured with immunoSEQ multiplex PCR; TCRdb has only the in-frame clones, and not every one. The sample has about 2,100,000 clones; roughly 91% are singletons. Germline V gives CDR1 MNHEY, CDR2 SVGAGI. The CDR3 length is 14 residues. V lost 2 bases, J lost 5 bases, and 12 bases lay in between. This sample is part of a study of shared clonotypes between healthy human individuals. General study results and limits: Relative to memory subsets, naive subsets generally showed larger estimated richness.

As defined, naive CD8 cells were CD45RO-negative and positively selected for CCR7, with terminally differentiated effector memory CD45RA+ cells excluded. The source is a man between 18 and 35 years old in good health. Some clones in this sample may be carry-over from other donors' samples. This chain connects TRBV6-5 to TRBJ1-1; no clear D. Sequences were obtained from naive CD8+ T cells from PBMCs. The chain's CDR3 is CASSYEGRWTEAFF. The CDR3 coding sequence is TGTGCCAGCAGTTACGAGGGCCGGTGGACTGAAGCTTTCTTT.